The 27 T cell receptor beta chains in this list originate from one sample, sequenced in a study of shared clonotypes between healthy human individuals. TCRdb's table, derived via immunoSEQ multiplex PCR, lists solely in-frame clones and lacks some. The table lists a few hundred thousand clones, under 80% of them singletons, with about 9.3% in the top ten. Sequenced input: memory CD4+ T cells sorted from blood. Subset in this sample: CD45RA-negative fraction. These TCRs come from a man between 25 and 39 years old in good health.

The chain couples TRBV10-3 to TRBJ2-1; D not resolved. The germline V gene encodes CDR1 ENHRY and CDR2 SYGVKD. With 5 bases removed from V and 12 bases from J, the gap between germline ends came to 14 bases. This CDR3 region has 12 residues. The DNA of the CDR3 is TGTGCCATCAGTACCGAGGTTGGGATGCAGTTCTTC. The encoded protein is CAISTEVGMQFF.

V gene TRBV5-6 combines with J gene TRBJ2-7, with D unresolved. The CDR3 has 10 residues. CDR1 and CDR2 (germline): SGHDT, YYEEEE. Trimming removed 6 bases from V and 7 bases from J, with 8 bases in between. Here the CDR3 DNA reads TGTGCCAGCAAGACTTATGAGCAGTACTTC. Its translation: CASKTYEQYF.

This clone was seen a handful of times. Other nucleotide sequences in the sample specify the same CDR3. The chain joins TRBV19 to TRBJ1-2; a weak D match, TRBD1 (5 bases). The ends were cut back, 5 bases at V and 3 bases at J, with 7 bases in the middle. From germline, CDR1 is LNHDA and CDR2 SQIVND (reference sequence). This CDR3 spans 12 amino acids. The CDR3, as DNA: TGTGCCAGTAGTTTGGGGGACTATGGCTACACCTTC. Translating it yields CASSLGDYGYTF.

This clone was seen many times. This chain connects TRBV5-3 to TRBJ1-5, with a possible D match to TRBD1 (6 bases). TRBV5-3 is sorted into the ORF group, with uncertain function. Trimming cost V 0 bases and J 6 bases, with 13 bases left between them. The CDR3 is 15 amino acids. Here the CDR3 reads CARSLEAGVGQPQHF. The CDR3 nucleotides read TGTGCCAGAAGCTTGGAAGCAGGGGTCGGTCAGCCCCAGCATTTT.

The genes are TRBV28 and TRBJ2-7, with D unclear. Germline-derived CDR1 and CDR2 are MDHEN and SYDVKM. The V and J ends lost 8 bases and 2 bases respectively, with 10 bases between them. The CDR3 runs to 12 residues. The CDR3 DNA follows: TGTGCCAGCGTACGTACCCCCTACGAGCAGTACTTC. Its translation is CASVRTPYEQYF.

This clone is a singleton in its sample. The chain combines TRBV5-6 with TRBJ1-2; TRBD1 might be the D (5 bases). This CDR3 region has 18 residues. V was pared by 0 bases and J by 0 bases, with 18 bases between. Germline V gene sequence: CDR1 SGHDT, CDR2 YYEEEE. The CDR3: CASSLAPLGGNANYGYTF. DNA for the CDR3: TGTGCCAGCAGCTTGGCGCCGTTGGGGGGTAACGCTAACTATGGCTACACCTTC.

The genes are TRBV7-3 and TRBJ2-7, with 9 bases aligning to TRBD2. Per germline, CDR1 SGHTA and CDR2 FQGTGA. V gave up 8 bases and J gave up 2 bases; unmatched junction bases: 4. The CDR3 is 13 residues long. In nucleotides, the CDR3 is TGTGCCAGCGCACTAGCGGGTACCTACGAGCAGTACTTC. It yields the protein CASALAGTYEQYF.

The chain uses TRBV5-4 and TRBJ2-4; 8 bases align to TRBD2. CDR3 length equals 17 residues. The germline CDR1 and CDR2 sequences are SGHNT and YYREEE (reference sequence). The J segment lost 0 bases and the V segment lost 6 bases, leaving 11 bases of the junction unmatched. CDR3 nucleotide sequence: TGTGCCAGCACCTCCGGGGGGGTAGCATCAGCCAAAAACATTCAGTACTTC. It translates to CASTSGGVASAKNIQYF.

This clone was observed a single time. This chain links TRBV7-2 with TRBJ1-2, with D unclear. Germline V CDR1 and CDR2: SGHTA, FQGNSA. Trimming stripped 0 bases from V and 2 bases from J, with 10 bases between. The CDR3 sequence is 15 residues long. The CDR3, as DNA: TGTGCCAGCAGCTTAGCTGGAGGAGTGAACTATGGCTACACCTTC. This translates into CASSLAGGVNYGYTF.

The chain employs TRBV9 and TRBJ2-1, with TRBD2 identical over 11 bases. This CDR3 has 17 amino acids. V was pared by 4 bases and J by 5 bases, with 11 bases of the junction left unmatched. Germline V gives CDR1 SGDLS, CDR2 YYNGEE. CDR3 region: CASSPTSGTSGHNEQFF. As DNA, the CDR3 is TGTGCCAGCAGCCCTACCTCGGGGACTAGCGGACACAATGAGCAGTTCTTC.

This chain links TRBV5-6 with TRBJ1-3, with no clear D. Germline CDR1 is SGHDT and CDR2 is YYEEEE. The CDR3 spans 17 residues. The V end was cut by 3 bases, the J end by 4 bases, with 20 bases between. DNA for the CDR3: TGTGCCAGCAGCTCACCGGGTTCCGAGGTCCCCGGAAACACCATATATTTT. Residues: CASSSPGSEVPGNTIYF.

This clone was observed a few times. V is TRBV5-1 and J is TRBJ1-5, with D uncertain. The germline CDR1 and CDR2 sequences are SGHRS and YFSETQ. This CDR3 spans 14 amino acids. Deletions cut 0 bases from V and 4 bases from J, with 8 bases between. The CDR3 region is CASSLAGENQPQHF. CDR3 nucleotides: TGCGCCAGCAGCTTGGCCGGGGAGAATCAGCCCCAGCATTTT.

CDR3 sequence (DNA): TGTGCCAGCAGCTCACAACAGGGGGTAGGGACCGAGCAGTACTTC. Translated, it gives CASSSQQGVGTEQYF. The rearrangement joins TRBV7-8 to TRBJ2-7; 8 nucleotides agree with TRBD1. The ends lost 4 bases at V and 6 bases at J; junction bases unmatched: 11. CDR1 and CDR2 from the germline V gene are SGHVS and FQNEAQ. This CDR3 has 15 amino acids.

Only a few counts were recorded for this clone. CDR3 nucleotides: TGTGCCAGCAGTTTAAATAGGCTGGTTAACACCGGGGAGCTGTTTTTT. This gives the protein CASSLNRLVNTGELFF. This sequence joins TRBV28 and TRBJ2-2; D is unresolved. The CDR3 is 16 residues long. CDR1 and CDR2 from the germline V gene are MDHEN and SYDVKM. The V and J ends lost 2 bases and 2 bases respectively, with 12 bases between them.

This clone has only a few counts. CDR3 sequence reads: CASSLDGTTSGEQYF. The CDR3 nucleotides are TGTGCCAGCAGCTTAGATGGGACTACAAGCGGCGAGCAGTACTTC. The gene calls are TRBV7-2 and TRBJ2-7; 7 bases map to TRBD2. Germline trimming cut 1 base from V and 6 bases from J; bases unmatched to any gene: 9. This CDR3 is built from 15 residues. The germline V gene has CDR1 SGHTA and CDR2 FQGNSA.

The genes are TRBV27 and TRBJ2-3; D is perhaps TRBD2 (6 bases). Trimming removed 2 bases from V and 4 bases from J, with 16 bases in between. CDR1 is MNHEY and CDR2 is SMNVEV in the germline V gene (reference sequence). This CDR3 is 16 amino acids long. This chain's CDR3 is CASSLGGRVGSDTQYF. In DNA form, the CDR3 reads TGTGCCAGCAGTTTAGGAGGGCGGGTGGGATCAGATACGCAGTATTTT.

Of note for this clone: A read error may explain this, as a much larger clone is one base away. The chain recombines TRBV5-1 with TRBJ2-7, with 10 bases lining up with TRBD1. The germline gives CDR1 SGHRS, CDR2 YFSETQ. The CDR3 contains 15 residues. The CDR3 spells CASSFGTGDLGEQCF. The CDR3 DNA sequence: TGCGCCAGCAGCTTCGGGACAGGGGATTTGGGCGAGCAGTGCTTC.

This clone appeared a few times. The chain couples TRBV5-4 to TRBJ2-7; TRBD2 aligns across 10 bases. The J segment lost 1 base and the V segment lost 5 bases, leaving 6 bases of the junction unmatched. The germline gives CDR1 SGHNT, CDR2 YYREEE (reference sequence). This CDR3 region has 15 residues. The CDR3 protein is CASSLAGDWSYEQYF. In DNA form, the CDR3 reads TGTGCCAGCAGTCTAGCGGGAGACTGGTCCTACGAGCAGTACTTC.

The gene calls are TRBV7-2 and TRBJ2-1; 7 nucleotides align to TRBD2. The ends lost 4 bases at V and 1 base at J; junction bases unmatched: 7. Germline assignment: CDR1 SGHTA and CDR2 FQGNSA. CDR3 size: 16 residues. In DNA form, the CDR3 reads TGTGCCAGCAGCTCTACGCGGGAGTCTTCCTACAATGAGCAGTTCTTC. It specifies CASSSTRESSYNEQFF.

Remarks on this clone: Just one base apart from a much larger clone, this may be a read error. V and J are TRBV6-5 and TRBJ1-5; D remains unclear. The germline V and J ends were trimmed by 0 bases and 0 bases, with 6 bases remaining between them. CDR1 is MNHEY and CDR2 is SVGAGI in the germline V gene. This CDR3 has 15 amino acids. CDR3 loop: CASSYSGPSNQPQHF. CDR3 nucleotides: TGTGCCAGCAGTTACTCAGGTCCTAGCAATCAGCCCCAGCATTTT.

With respect to this clone: At one end the junction does not follow the germline gene, possibly because of a read error. This chain joins TRBV6-1 and TRBJ2-3; the D is unclear. The CDR3 length is 15 residues. CDR1 and CDR2 (germline): MNHNS, SASEGT. CDR3 protein: CASSGWVGVKSGSDF. CDR3 nucleotide sequence: TGTGCCAGCAGTGGTTGGGTTGGAGTGAAGAGTGGCTCGGATTTT.

This clone turned up a few times. The chain employs TRBV5-6 and TRBJ1-1; a possible D gene is TRBD1 (5 bases). V was clipped by 3 bases and J by 1 base, with 10 bases between them. This CDR3 has 14 amino acids. Germline-derived CDR1 and CDR2 are SGHDT and YYEEEE. CDR3 sequence: CASSWGRSNTEAFF. CDR3 bases: TGTGCCAGCAGCTGGGGACGGTCGAACACTGAAGCTTTCTTT.

In its sample, this clone was seen many times. This rearrangement joins TRBV7-8 to TRBJ2-7; 10 bases line up with TRBD2. This CDR3 comprises 15 residues. Germline values: CDR1 SGHVS, CDR2 FQNEAQ. The ends lost 5 bases at V and 2 bases at J; junction bases unmatched: 6. CDR3 region: CASSAGTSAPYEQYF. The CDR3 bases are TGTGCCAGCAGCGCGGGGACTAGCGCACCCTACGAGCAGTACTTC.

This clone has just a few counts. In DNA, the CDR3 is TGTGCCAGCAGTACCAACTACGAGCAGTACTTC. Protein sequence: CASSTNYEQYF. The rearrangement links TRBV6-5 to TRBJ2-7; no firm D call. This CDR3 spans 11 amino acids. CDR1 is MNHEY and CDR2 is SVGAGI in the germline V gene. The V end was cut by 5 bases, the J end by 3 bases, with 5 bases between.

The V call is TRBV6-1, the J call TRBJ2-3; TRBD2 agrees at 7 bases. CDR3 length: 19 amino acids. V dropped 3 bases and J dropped 3; count of bases not matched to a gene: 18. Germline CDR1 reads MNHNS; CDR2 reads SASEGT. CDR3 nucleotides: TGTGCCAGCAGTGATCCCAGTGGCCCGGGACTAAGGAGGACAGATACGCAGTATTTT. This encodes CASSDPSGPGLRRTDTQYF.

V is TRBV9 and J is TRBJ2-7, with a tentative D call TRBD2 (5 bases). The germline V and J ends were trimmed by 0 bases and 0 bases, with 7 bases remaining between them. From germline, CDR1 is SGDLS and CDR2 YYNGEE. This CDR3 is 14 amino acids long. The chain's CDR3 is CASSVGEPSYEQYF. The CDR3 DNA is TGTGCCAGCAGCGTAGGGGAGCCCTCCTACGAGCAGTACTTC.

CDR3 sequence reads: CASKVGSGANYGYTF. The CDR3 DNA is TGTGCCAGCAAGGTCGGATCCGGGGCAAACTATGGCTACACCTTC. This sequence joins TRBV6-5 and TRBJ1-2, with a weak D call TRBD1 (5 bases). Germline CDR1 and CDR2: MNHEY and SVGAGI. The V end was cut by 7 bases, the J end by 2 bases, with 17 bases between. CDR3 size: 15 residues.